Listed below are T cell receptor beta chains from one sample, sequenced in a study of T cell clonotyping in hematopoietic cell transplantation. This table comes from immunoSEQ multiplex PCR, and its TCRdb copy is limited to in-frame clones, with some not included. The sample holds 16,000 or so clones; about two thirds are singletons and the top ten take approximately 12%. Here the sequenced sample was PBMCs, taken 30 days after allogeneic stem cell transplant. The receptors originated from a male patient aged 50 or older who had an allogeneic stem cell transplant from an unrelated donor, so T cells may come from the graft donor. Some clones in this sample may be carry-over from other donors' samples. Both conserved end residues are part of each CDR3. A D gene is named only where the DNA matches it firmly. Only part of the rows carry a size: once, few, many, or a class if the clone is expanded.

>TRBJ1-5|-|-|TRBV6-5
CASSYLGADQPQHF
TGTGCCAGCAGTTACTTGGGGGCAGATCAGCCTCAGCATTTT
>TRBJ2-5|-|-|TRBV29-1
CSVAPRGASVETQYF
TGCAGCGTCGCACCCCGGGGGGCTTCAGTAGAGACCCAGTACTTC
>TRBJ2-3|-|-|TRBV5-6
CASSPGLGDTDTQYF
TGTGCCAGCAGCCCCGGGCTGGGGGACACAGATACGCAGTATTTT
>TRBJ1-4|-|-|TRBV5-4
CASSVDSLNEKLFF
TGTGCCAGCAGCGTGGACAGCCTTAATGAAAAACTGTTTTTT
>TRBJ2-7|-|-|TRBV25-1
CASSESGYEQYF
TGTGCCAGCAGTGAATCCGGTTACGAGCAGTACTTC
>TRBJ2-5|-|-|TRBV25-1
CASSEWELQFLETQYF
TGTGCCAGCAGTGAATGGGAGCTTCAATTTCTGGAGACCCAGTACTTC
>TRBJ2-5|-|TRBD2|TRBV2
CASRWTSGETQYF
TGTGCCAGCAGATGGACTAGCGGAGAGACCCAGTACTTC
>TRBJ2-7|medium-sized|TRBD2|TRBV11-3
CASRASGSDEQYF
TGTGCCAGCAGGGCTAGCGGGAGCGACGAGCAGTACTTC
>TRBJ1-1|-|-|TRBV30
CAGNRITNTEAFF
TGTGCCGGCAATAGAATCACAAACACTGAAGCTTTCTTT
>TRBJ2-7|-|-|TRBV29-1
CSAYGSANYEQYF
TGCAGCGCCTACGGGTCTGCGAACTACGAGCAGTACTTC
>TRBJ2-5|-|-|TRBV29-1
CSVALVGGTQYF
TGCAGCGTAGCCCTAGTTGGAGGGACCCAGTACTTC
>TRBJ2-7|-|-|TRBV20-1
CSFGESYEQYF
TGCAGTTTTGGAGAGTCCTACGAGCAGTACTTC
>TRBJ2-7|few|-|TRBV6-5
CASTDGYEQYF
TGTGCCAGCACCGACGGGTACGAGCAGTACTTC
>TRBJ1-1|few|TRBD1|TRBV19
CASSIVSLQGPTEAFF
TGTGCCAGTAGTATCGTATCTTTACAGGGGCCCACTGAAGCTTTCTTT
>TRBJ2-5|-|-|TRBV2
CASTIHRQETQYF
TGTGCCAGCACTATTCACAGACAAGAGACCCAGTACTTC
>TRBJ1-5|few|-|TRBV7-6
CASSGLQGEWHF
TGTGCCAGCAGCGGATTACAGGGCGAGTGGCATTTT
>TRBJ1-5|few|-|TRBV28
CASSSPGNNQPQHF
TGTGCCAGCAGTTCCCCAGGGAACAATCAGCCCCAGCATTTT
>TRBJ1-2|few|-|TRBV29-1
CSVQQGDYGYTF
TGCAGCGTTCAACAGGGAGACTATGGCTACACCTTC
>TRBJ1-5|-|-|TRBV15
CATSNAGGGGNQPQHF
TGTGCCACCAGCAATGCGGGGGGAGGAGGCAATCAGCCCCAGCATTTT
>TRBJ1-5|few|TRBD1|TRBV30
CAWSGQGGSNQPQHF
TGTGCCTGGAGTGGACAGGGCGGGAGCAATCAGCCCCAGCATTTT
>TRBJ2-1|-|-|TRBV2
CASSEAGSPDEQFF
TGTGCCAGCAGTGAAGCAGGGAGCCCCGATGAGCAGTTCTTC
>TRBJ1-1|-|TRBD1|TRBV30
CAWSGDRNTEAFF
TGTGCCTGGAGTGGGGACAGGAACACTGAAGCTTTCTTT
>TRBJ1-2|few|-|TRBV2
CASSVRVYGYTF
TGTGCCAGCAGTGTGAGAGTTTATGGCTACACCTTC
>TRBJ1-5|few|-|TRBV30
CAWSVRAGAGQPQHF
TGTGCCTGGAGTGTACGCGCAGGGGCAGGTCAGCCCCAGCATTTT
>TRBJ1-5|few|-|TRBV19
CASSIMGGPNQPQHF
TGTGCCAGTAGTATTATGGGGGGCCCCAATCAGCCCCAGCATTTT
>TRBJ1-2|few|-|TRBV14
CASSQAYYGYTF
TGTGCCAGCAGCCAAGCCTACTATGGCTACACCTTC
>TRBJ1-3|few|-|TRBV6-1
CASSEDRGLGNTIYF
TGTGCCAGCAGTGAAGACCGGGGCCTGGGAAACACCATATATTTT
>TRBJ1-1|-|-|TRBV10-3
CAISFGEDTEAFF
TGTGCCATCAGTTTTGGGGAGGACACTGAAGCTTTCTTT
>TRBJ1-2|-|-|TRBV30
CAWSVPTEYGYTF
TGTGCCTGGAGTGTACCGACGGAGTATGGCTACACCTTC
>TRBJ1-2|-|-|TRBV5-1
CASSLDRGYGYTF
TGCGCCAGCAGCTTGGATAGGGGCTATGGCTACACCTTC
>TRBJ2-7|-|TRBD2|TRBV4-2
CASSHSIGTSGYEQYF
TGTGCCAGCAGCCACTCTATTGGGACTAGCGGATACGAGCAGTACTTC
>TRBJ2-5|-|TRBD2|TRBV30
CAWSWGLAGGGQETQYF
TGTGCCTGGAGCTGGGGACTAGCGGGAGGGGGACAAGAGACCCAGTACTTC
>TRBJ2-7|-|-|TRBV6-6
CASSSQLYEQYF
TGTGCCAGCAGTTCTCAGCTCTACGAGCAGTACTTC
>TRBJ1-1|once|-|TRBV6-5
CASSYPGQNTEAFF
TGTGCCAGCAGTTACCCGGGACAGAACACTGAAGCTTTCTTT
>TRBJ1-5|-|-|TRBV6-5
CASSYRADQPQHF
TGTGCCAGCAGTTACAGGGCAGATCAGCCCCAGCATTTT
>TRBJ1-5|-|TRBD1|TRBV4-1
CASSQDHTKDRGENQPQHF
TGCGCCAGCAGCCAAGATCACACAAAGGACAGGGGGGAGAATCAGCCCCAGCATTTT
>TRBJ1-6|few|TRBD1|TRBV6-1
CASSEEGTGIRTLHF
TGTGCCAGCAGTGAAGAAGGGACAGGGATCCGGACCCTCCACTTT
>TRBJ2-1|-|TRBD2|TRBV7-2
CASSLAGSGGVNEQFF
TGTGCCAGCAGCTTAGCGGGGTCGGGAGGGGTAAATGAGCAGTTCTTC
>TRBJ1-5|-|-|TRBV30
CAWSVWSSGGSNQPQHF
TGTGCCTGGAGTGTATGGTCCTCGGGGGGTAGCAATCAGCCCCAGCATTTT
>TRBJ1-2|-|-|TRBV7-2
CASSLDGSPYGYTF
TGTGCCAGCAGCTTAGATGGGTCCCCCTATGGCTACACCTTC
>TRBJ2-2|-|-|TRBV10-3
CAIKQGPTTNTGELFF
TGTGCCATAAAACAGGGTCCAACAACGAACACCGGGGAGCTGTTTTTT
>TRBJ2-2|-|TRBD2|TRBV4-1
CASSPGRQGLAGEGRELFF
TGCGCCAGCAGCCCCGGAAGGCAGGGCCTAGCGGGAGAGGGGCGGGAGCTGTTTTTT
>TRBJ1-2|-|-|TRBV4-1
CASSQVMGGRRNYGYTF
TGCGCCAGCAGCCAAGTAATGGGGGGGAGACGTAACTATGGCTACACCTTC